The rows below give T cell receptor beta chains drawn from one sample of a study of blood T cell repertoires in COVID-19. TCRdb's copy holds only in-frame clones and misses some; the assay was immunoSEQ multiplex PCR. Of roughly 310,000 clones listed, roughly 90% were seen once; the top ten hold roughly 2.9%. The sequencing input was peripheral blood. All receptors come from a woman in her thirties with COVID-19, enrolled during active disease. Both conserved end residues are part of each CDR3. A D gene is named only where the DNA matches it firmly. Where a row states a size, it is once, few, many or the class of an expanded clone; other rows omit it.

J: TRBJ2-1
size: -
V: TRBV6-2/TRBV6-3
D: -
DNA: TGTGCCAGCAGCCCCAGCCAGGAGGGGCGGGATGAGCAGTTCTTC
CDR3: CASSPSQEGRDEQFF

J: TRBJ2-3
size: -
V: TRBV5-1
D: -
DNA: TGCGCCAGCAGCCCCTCGGTAGGAGCAGATACGCAGTATTTT
CDR3: CASSPSVGADTQYF

J: TRBJ1-2
size: -
V: TRBV29-1
D: -
DNA: TGCAGCGTTCCCCTTTCCGGTGGCTACACCTTC
CDR3: CSVPLSGGYTF

J: TRBJ1-6
size: once
V: TRBV25-1
D: TRBD1
DNA: TGTGCCAGCAGTCAGACGACAGGGAGCTCGAATTCACCCCTCCACTTT
CDR3: CASSQTTGSSNSPLHF

J: TRBJ2-2
size: -
V: TRBV5-1
D: -
DNA: TGCGCCAGCAGCCCCGAGGCGAACACCGGGGAGCTGTTTTTT
CDR3: CASSPEANTGELFF

J: TRBJ1-2
size: -
V: TRBV12-3/TRBV12-4
D: -
DNA: TGTGCCAGCAGTTTTGACAGAACCTATGGCTACACCTTC
CDR3: CASSFDRTYGYTF

J: TRBJ1-2
size: -
V: TRBV14
D: -
DNA: TGTGCCAGCAGCCCAAACCCTAACGCTATGGGCTACACCTTC
CDR3: CASSPNPNAMGYTF

J: TRBJ1-1
size: -
V: TRBV27
D: TRBD1
DNA: TGTGCCAGCAGCTTGACGACAGGGGGCCCTGAAGCTTTCTTT
CDR3: CASSLTTGGPEAFF

J: TRBJ1-1
size: -
V: TRBV7-9
D: -
DNA: TGTGCCAGCAGCTTAGAACAGCTCACAGGGGCTTTCTTT
CDR3: CASSLEQLTGAFF

J: TRBJ2-3
size: -
V: TRBV12-5
D: -
DNA: TGTGCTAGTGGTTTTAGTCCTAGCCTCAACACAGATACGCAGTATTTT
CDR3: CASGFSPSLNTDTQYF